The 24 T cell receptor beta chains below were found in one sample sequenced in a study of OX40 agonist ivuxolimab in advanced cancers. The library was generated by the immunoSEQ multiplex PCR assay. TCRdb mirrors the immuneACCESS table, restricted to in-frame sequences. Some clones are absent from its copies; in checked studies, under half trace to an unresolved V gene, and the reason for the others is unknown. This sample has 73,000 or so clones in its table, and approximately 86% of those were observed once. Under 0.75% of the sample belongs to the ten largest clones. Sequencing used CD4+ or CD8+ T cells sorted from blood, obtained in a trial of the OX40 agonist ivuxolimab. Receptors originate from an adult with an advanced solid tumor such as melanoma, head and neck, liver or kidney cancer.

V gene TRBV29-1 combines with J gene TRBJ2-7; no clear D gene. The germline CDR1 and CDR2 sequences are SQVTM and ANQGSEA. This CDR3 is 12 amino acids long. The V and J ends lost 6 bases and 0 bases respectively, with 9 bases between them. The DNA for the CDR3 is TGCAGCGTGGCCCGGAACTCCTACGAGCAGTACTTC. Protein: CSVARNSYEQYF.

The chain employs TRBV21-1 and TRBJ2-7; no check of the table's D call, TRBD1, against the DNA was made. TRBV21-1 is a known pseudogene. The CDR3 extends over 18 amino acids. This CDR3 reads CASSKVLQQGPSTHEQYF. The CDR3 DNA is TGTGCCAGCAGCAAAGTGCTACAACAGGGGCCCTCTACCCACGAGCAGTACTTC.

This clone was seen only a few times. The V call is TRBV2, the J call TRBJ2-2; 9 nucleotides agree with TRBD1. The V segment lost 7 bases and the J segment 1 base; nucleotides outside the gene matches: 4. This CDR3 has 15 amino acids. The germline V gene encodes CDR1 SNHLY and CDR2 FYNNEI. The CDR3 reads CASNRDRVNTGELFF. CDR3 in DNA: TGTGCCAGCAATAGGGACAGGGTGAACACCGGGGAGCTGTTTTTT.

This chain connects TRBV5-1 to TRBJ2-7; the match to TRBD1 covers 9 bases. CDR3 length equals 15 residues. The junction had 10 bases not matched to a gene; V was cut back by 4 bases and J by 5 bases. Germline loops: CDR1 SGHRS, CDR2 YFSETQ. This chain's CDR3 is CASSLRDRVRDEQYF. The CDR3 DNA is TGCGCCAGCAGCCTCCGGGACAGGGTAAGAGACGAGCAGTACTTC.

The chain has TRBV2 and TRBJ2-1, with 8 bases lining up with TRBD1. The V segment lost 7 bases and the J segment 3 bases; nucleotides outside the gene matches: 2. This CDR3 has 13 amino acids. Germline V lookup: CDR1 SNHLY, CDR2 FYNNEI. The CDR3 sequence: CASTGGIYNEQFF. CDR3 DNA sequence: TGTGCCAGCACAGGGGGCATCTACAATGAGCAGTTCTTC.

The CDR3 reads CASSEEGQGRETQYF. The CDR3 DNA reads as TGTGCCAGCAGTGAAGAGGGACAGGGGAGGGAGACCCAGTACTTC. This chain connects TRBV2 to TRBJ2-5; 10 nucleotides line up with TRBD1. With 1 base clipped from V and 5 bases from J, the junction kept 4 bases outside the gene matches. Per the germline V gene, CDR1 is SNHLY and CDR2 is FYNNEI. The CDR3 consists of 15 residues.

CDR3 protein: CAWSPTAESYGYTF. The CDR3 nucleotides read TGTGCCTGGAGTCCCACAGCGGAGTCCTATGGCTACACCTTC. V and J are TRBV30 and TRBJ1-2; the D is unclear. Per germline, CDR1 GTSNPN and CDR2 SVGIG (reference sequence). The CDR3 sequence is 14 residues long. V lost 2 bases and J lost 4, with 14 bases in between.

CDR3 nucleotides: TGCGCCAGCAGCTTGGCCCCGACAGGGATGAGCACCGGGGAGCTGTTTTTT. As protein: CASSLAPTGMSTGELFF. The chain carries TRBV5-1 and TRBJ2-2, with TRBD1 matching 7 bases. CDR1 is SGHRS, CDR2 YFSETQ, per germline. The CDR3 runs to 17 residues. Germline trimming cut 0 bases from V and 4 bases from J; bases unmatched to any gene: 9.

A few counts support this clone. The chain links TRBV28 to TRBJ2-2, with 8 bases lining up with TRBD2. The CDR3 consists of 17 residues. CDR1 is MDHEN, CDR2 SYDVKM, per germline. Losses at the gene ends were 7 bases for V and 3 bases for J; bases not matched to a gene: 13. The CDR3 DNA reads as TGTGCCAGCACCCCTGAGGGGCCTAGCGGGTACACCGGGGAGCTGTTTTTT. This sequence encodes CASTPEGPSGYTGELFF.

The CDR3 DNA is TGTGCCAGCAGCTTAGGGGTGTCTACCGGGGAGCTGTTTTTT. It yields the protein CASSLGVSTGELFF. The chain joins TRBV5-4 to TRBJ2-2; perhaps TRBD1 as D (5 bases). CDR1 and CDR2 from the germline V gene are SGHNT and YYREEE (reference sequence). Trimming stripped 2 bases from V and 5 bases from J, with 10 bases between. The CDR3 length is 14 residues.

This chain links TRBV7-2 with TRBJ1-3; D unclear. Trimming cost V 5 bases and J 4 bases, with 12 bases left between them. The CDR3 extends over 14 amino acids. Germline values: CDR1 SGHTA, CDR2 FQGNSA. The CDR3 region is CASSNGPQGNTIYF. CDR3 DNA sequence: TGTGCCAGCAGCAATGGACCGCAAGGAAACACCATATATTTT.

The rearrangement links TRBV7-9 to TRBJ1-3, with a weak D call TRBD1 (6 bases). This CDR3 comprises 15 residues. The ends were cut back, 5 bases at V and 0 bases at J, with 11 bases in the middle. Germline loops: CDR1 SEHNR, CDR2 FQNEAQ (reference sequence). This chain's CDR3 is CASSLAGASGNTIYF. The CDR3 nucleotides are TGTGCCAGCAGCCTCGCAGGGGCCTCTGGAAACACCATATATTTT.

The V gene is TRBV5-7, the J gene TRBJ2-2, with a weak D call TRBD2 (6 bases). TRBV5-7 is marked as an open reading frame, function uncertain. The V end lost 2 bases, the J end lost 4 bases, and 15 bases lay between the germline ends. This CDR3 region has 16 residues. CDR3 protein: CASSFPSWRGTGELFF. The CDR3 DNA is TGTGCCAGCAGCTTCCCTAGCTGGAGGGGCACCGGGGAGCTGTTTTTT.

V and J are TRBV28 and TRBJ2-1; 9 bases are shared with TRBD2. The CDR3 is 17 residues long. V lost 5 bases and J lost 7; bases outside the gene matches: 15. Germline values: CDR1 MDHEN, CDR2 SYDVKM. The CDR3 coding sequence is TGTGCCAGCAGTGGCCCCCGGGGCGGGAGGGCCCGGAATGAGCAGTTCTTC. Its protein is CASSGPRGGRARNEQFF.

This chain uses TRBV5-1 with TRBJ2-7, with D perhaps matching TRBD1 or TRBD2 (6 bases each). Germline CDR1 reads SGHRS; CDR2 reads YFSETQ. V lost 4 bases to trimming and J lost 6 bases, with 23 bases between them. The CDR3 contains 16 residues. The CDR3 DNA sequence: TGCGCCAGCAGCCTAGGCTCCGGGGGCTCCATAGGCGAGCAGTACTTC. Protein sequence: CASSLGSGGSIGEQYF.

This chain joins TRBV10-1 and TRBJ2-7, with 10 bases lining up with TRBD2. The junction had 6 bases not matched to a gene; V was cut back by 2 bases and J by 5 bases. Germline V gene data show CDR1 as WNHNN and CDR2 as SYGVQD (reference sequence). The CDR3 length is 15 residues. CDR3 in DNA: TGCGCCAGCAGTGAGAGGTCTAGCGGGAGCGACGAGCAGTACTTC. Amino acids: CASSERSSGSDEQYF.

This clone was recorded only once. Written as DNA, the CDR3 is TGTGCCAGCAGCCGAGAATCCTTGGGATCCTACGAGCAGTACTTC. As protein: CASSRESLGSYEQYF. The chain recombines TRBV6-5 with TRBJ2-7; no definite D call. Germline V gene sequence: CDR1 MNHEY, CDR2 SVGAGI. With 6 bases removed from V and 1 base from J, the gap between germline ends came to 16 bases. This CDR3 is built from 15 residues.

The chain carries TRBV30 and TRBJ1-1; TRBD1 is a possible D gene (6 bases). This CDR3 contains 13 residues. With 7 bases removed from V and 3 bases from J, the gap between germline ends came to 15 bases. The germline gives CDR1 GTSNPN, CDR2 SVGIG (reference sequence). The CDR3 protein is CASKSGGYTEAFF. CDR3 nucleotides: TGTGCCTCCAAGAGCGGGGGCTACACTGAAGCTTTCTTT.

V and J are TRBV19 and TRBJ1-1, with TRBD1 identical over 7 bases. The CDR3 is 16 residues long. With 1 base clipped from V and 7 bases from J, the junction kept 12 bases outside the gene matches. Germline V lookup: CDR1 LNHDA, CDR2 SQIVND (reference sequence). CDR3 sequence reads: CASSIAPPTGYNEAFF. CDR3 bases: TGTGCCAGTAGTATAGCCCCCCCGACAGGGTACAATGAAGCTTTCTTT.

The chain is built from TRBV30 and TRBJ2-6; 8 bases fit TRBD1. This CDR3 has 14 residues. Trimming took 4 bases from V and 2 from J; bases not matched to a gene: 1. CDR1 and CDR2 from the germline V gene are GTSNPN and SVGIG (reference sequence). The CDR3 sequence: CAWTDRAGANVLTF. The CDR3 DNA reads TGTGCCTGGACGGACAGGGCTGGGGCCAACGTCCTGACTTTC.

The gene calls are TRBV6-6 and TRBJ1-4; 9 bases align to TRBD1. J gave up 5 bases and V 5 bases, and 3 bases lay outside the gene matches. CDR1 MNHNY and CDR2 SVGAGI come from the germline V gene (reference sequence). The CDR3 is made up of 14 amino acids. The CDR3: CASSRQGENEKLFF. CDR3 DNA sequence: TGTGCCAGCAGTCGACAGGGGGAAAATGAAAAACTGTTTTTT.

The V call is TRBV11-2, the J call TRBJ1-4; D uncertain. CDR1 and CDR2 (germline): SGHAT, FQNNGV. The CDR3 runs to 16 residues. V was clipped by 5 bases and J by 8 bases, with 21 bases between them. The CDR3 protein is CASSPRAFGVGEKLFF. In DNA form, the CDR3 reads TGTGCCAGCAGCCCCCGAGCTTTTGGAGTGGGGGAAAAACTGTTTTTT.

The gene calls are TRBV5-4 and TRBJ1-6; D ambiguous. Germline V CDR1 and CDR2: SGHNT, YYREEE (reference sequence). The CDR3 spans 14 residues. V shed 4 bases and J shed 7 bases, with 12 bases lying between them. CDR3 sequence: CASSALVGNSPLHF. In DNA form, the CDR3 reads TGTGCCAGCAGCGCCCTGGTGGGGAATTCACCCCTCCACTTT.

CDR3 in amino acids: CASSQELAASEQFF. The CDR3 DNA sequence: TGTGCCAGCAGCCAAGAACTGGCAGCAAGTGAGCAGTTCTTC. The chain recombines TRBV14 with TRBJ2-1; D not resolved. Trimming pared 0 bases from V and 9 bases from J, leaving 12 bases between. The CDR3 has 14 amino acids. Germline V gene lookup returns CDR1 SGHDN and CDR2 FVKESK.